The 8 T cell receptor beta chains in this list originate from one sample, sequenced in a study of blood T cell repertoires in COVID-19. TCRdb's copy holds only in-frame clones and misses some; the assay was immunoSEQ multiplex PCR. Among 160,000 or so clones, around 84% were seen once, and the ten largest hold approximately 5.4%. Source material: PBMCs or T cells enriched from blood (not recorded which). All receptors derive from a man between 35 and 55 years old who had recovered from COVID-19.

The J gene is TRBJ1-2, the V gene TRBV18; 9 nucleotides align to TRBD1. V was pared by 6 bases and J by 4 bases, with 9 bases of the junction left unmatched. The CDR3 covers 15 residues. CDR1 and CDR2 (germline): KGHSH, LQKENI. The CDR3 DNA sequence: TGTGCCAGCTCGCCAGGACAGGGGCCTTCCTATGGCTACACCTTC. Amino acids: CASSPGQGPSYGYTF. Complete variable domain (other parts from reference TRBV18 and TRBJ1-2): NAGVMQNPRHLVRRRGQEARLRCSPMKGHSHVYWYRQLPEEGLKFMVYLQKENIIDESGMPKERFSAEFPKEGPSILRIQQVVRGDSAAYFCASSPGQGPSYGYTFGSGTRLTVV.

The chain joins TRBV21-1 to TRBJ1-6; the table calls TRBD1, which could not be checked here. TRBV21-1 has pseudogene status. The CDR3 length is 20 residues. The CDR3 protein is CASSSRQDSDIFAYNSPLHF. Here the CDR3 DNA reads TGTGCCAGCAGCTCCCGACAGGACAGCGATATTTTCGCCTATAATTCACCCCTCCACTTT.

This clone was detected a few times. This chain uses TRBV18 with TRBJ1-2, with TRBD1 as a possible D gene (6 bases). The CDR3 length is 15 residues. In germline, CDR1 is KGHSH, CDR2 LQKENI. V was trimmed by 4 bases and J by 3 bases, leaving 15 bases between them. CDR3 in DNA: TGTGCCAGCTCACGCACAGGGATCAAAGACTATGGCTACACCTTC. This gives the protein CASSRTGIKDYGYTF.

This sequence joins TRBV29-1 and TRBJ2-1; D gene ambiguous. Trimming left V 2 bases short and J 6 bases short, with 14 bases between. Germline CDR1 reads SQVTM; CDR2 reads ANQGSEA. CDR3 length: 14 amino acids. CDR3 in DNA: TGCAGCGTTGAATCGGTTCAGGTGCGCAATGAGCAGTTCTTC. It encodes CSVESVQVRNEQFF.

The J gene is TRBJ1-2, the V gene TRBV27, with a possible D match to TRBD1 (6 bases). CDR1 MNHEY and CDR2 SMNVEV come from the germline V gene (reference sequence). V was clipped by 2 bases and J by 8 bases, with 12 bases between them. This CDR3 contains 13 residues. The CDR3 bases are TGTGCCAGCAGTTTAACAGGGATAGGGGGCTACACCTTC. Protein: CASSLTGIGGYTF.

The CDR3, as DNA: TGTGCCAGCAGCGTAGGAGGTGTTCCTAATGAAAAACTGTTTTTT. Translation: CASSVGGVPNEKLFF. This sequence joins TRBV9 and TRBJ1-4; D ambiguous. V was pared by 0 bases and J by 3 bases, with 9 bases between. Looked up from germline, CDR1 is SGDLS and CDR2 is YYNGEE. CDR3 size: 15 residues.

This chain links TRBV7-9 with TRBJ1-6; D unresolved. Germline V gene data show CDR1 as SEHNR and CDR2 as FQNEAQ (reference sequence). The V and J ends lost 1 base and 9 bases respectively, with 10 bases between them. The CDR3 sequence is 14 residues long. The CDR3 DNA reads TGTGCCAGCAGCTTAGACCTTCTGGCTTCACCCCTCCACTTT. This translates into CASSLDLLASPLHF.

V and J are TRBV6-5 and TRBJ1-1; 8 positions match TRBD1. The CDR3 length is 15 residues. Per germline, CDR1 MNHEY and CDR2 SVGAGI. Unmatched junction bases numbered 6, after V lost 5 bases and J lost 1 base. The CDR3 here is CASSNRGTQNTEAFF. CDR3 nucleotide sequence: TGTGCCAGCAGTAACAGGGGGACGCAGAACACTGAAGCTTTCTTT.